This TCR beta chain was identified in a study of T-cell memory formation after mild COVID-19. Trimming pared 2 bases from V and 7 bases from J, leaving 10 bases between. CDR3 length: 13 residues. Germline V gene lookup returns CDR1 SGHRS and CDR2 YFSETQ. TCRdb ran MiXCR on the 5' RACE reads and lists one entry per CDR3 protein. Here the sample spans 150,000 to 200,000 distinct CDR3 sequences, around 21% being singletons. This clonotype was recorded a few times. Sequencing was performed on PBMCs or a T cell subset sorted from them (not recorded which). J is TRBJ2-1 and V is TRBV5-1; unclear D gene. This TCR came from an adult woman who had mild COVID-19 (a few samples of this study predate the infection). Cell type and time point are not known. The CDR3 loop is CASSFQPSNEQFF. The CDR3 region has the DNA TGCGCCAGCAGCTTCCAACCGTCGAATGAGCAGTTCTTC.